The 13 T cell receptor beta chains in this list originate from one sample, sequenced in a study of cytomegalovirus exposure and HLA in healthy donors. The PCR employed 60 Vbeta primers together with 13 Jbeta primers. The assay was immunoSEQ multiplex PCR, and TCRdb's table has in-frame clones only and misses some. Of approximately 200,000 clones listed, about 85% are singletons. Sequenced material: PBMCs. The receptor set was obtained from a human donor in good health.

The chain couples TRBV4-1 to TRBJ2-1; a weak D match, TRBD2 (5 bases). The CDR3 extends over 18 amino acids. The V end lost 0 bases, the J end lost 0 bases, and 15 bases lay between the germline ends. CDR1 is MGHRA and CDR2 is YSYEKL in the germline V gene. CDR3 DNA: TGCGCCAGCAGCCAAGACCCCCTGGAGCGGAGCTCCTACAATGAGCAGTTCTTC. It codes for CASSQDPLERSSYNEQFF.

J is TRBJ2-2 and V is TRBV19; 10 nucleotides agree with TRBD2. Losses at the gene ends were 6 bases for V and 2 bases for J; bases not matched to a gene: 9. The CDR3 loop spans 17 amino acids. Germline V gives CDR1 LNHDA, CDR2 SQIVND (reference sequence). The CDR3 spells CASRRTSGTRNTGELFF. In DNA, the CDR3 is TGTGCCAGTAGGAGGACTAGCGGAACCCGCAACACCGGGGAGCTGTTTTTT.

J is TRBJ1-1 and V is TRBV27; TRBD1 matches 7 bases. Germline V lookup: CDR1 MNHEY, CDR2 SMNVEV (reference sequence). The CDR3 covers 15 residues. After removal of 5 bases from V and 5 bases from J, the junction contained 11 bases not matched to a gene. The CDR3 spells CASSLLRQGWTEAFF. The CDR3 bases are TGTGCCAGCAGTCTATTGAGACAGGGTTGGACTGAAGCTTTCTTT.

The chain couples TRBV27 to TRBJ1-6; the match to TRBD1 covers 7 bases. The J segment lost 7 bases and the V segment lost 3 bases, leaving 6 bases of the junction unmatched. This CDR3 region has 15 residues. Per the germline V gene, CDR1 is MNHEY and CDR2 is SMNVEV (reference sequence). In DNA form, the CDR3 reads TGTGCCAGCAGTTTCCGGACAGGATGGAATTCACCCCTCCACTTT. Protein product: CASSFRTGWNSPLHF.

This chain's CDR3 is CSVDRGSETQYF. The CDR3, as DNA: TGCAGCGTTGATCGGGGTTCGGAGACCCAGTACTTC. V gene TRBV29-1 combines with J gene TRBJ2-5, with D maybe TRBD2 (5 bases). This CDR3 comprises 12 residues. Trimming pared 3 bases from V and 5 bases from J, leaving 10 bases between. CDR1 and CDR2 from the germline V gene are SQVTM and ANQGSEA.

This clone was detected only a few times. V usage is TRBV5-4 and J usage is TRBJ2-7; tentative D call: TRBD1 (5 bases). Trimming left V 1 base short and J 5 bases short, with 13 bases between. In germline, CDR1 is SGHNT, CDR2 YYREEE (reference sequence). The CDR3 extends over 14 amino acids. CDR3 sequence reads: CASSLRVRADEQYF. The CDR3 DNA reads TGTGCCAGCAGCTTGCGTGTCAGGGCGGACGAGCAGTACTTC.

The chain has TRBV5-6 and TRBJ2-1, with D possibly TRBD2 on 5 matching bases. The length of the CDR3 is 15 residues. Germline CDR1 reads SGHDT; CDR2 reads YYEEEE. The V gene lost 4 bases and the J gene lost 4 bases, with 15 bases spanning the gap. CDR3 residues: CASSPWIAPYNEQFF. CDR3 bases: TGTGCCAGCAGCCCCTGGATAGCGCCATACAATGAGCAGTTCTTC.

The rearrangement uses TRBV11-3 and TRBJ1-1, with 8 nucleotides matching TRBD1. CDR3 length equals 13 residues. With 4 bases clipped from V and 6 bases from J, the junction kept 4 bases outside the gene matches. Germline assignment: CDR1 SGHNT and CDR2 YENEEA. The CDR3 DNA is TGTGCCAGCAGCTCAGAACAGGGGGCTGAAGCTTTCTTT. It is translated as CASSSEQGAEAFF.

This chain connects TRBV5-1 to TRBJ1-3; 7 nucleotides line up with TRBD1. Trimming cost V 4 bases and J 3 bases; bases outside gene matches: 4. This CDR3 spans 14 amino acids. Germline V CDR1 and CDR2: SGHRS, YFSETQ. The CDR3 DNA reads TGCGCCAGCAGCCCGACAGGGATTGGAAACACCATATATTTT. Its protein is CASSPTGIGNTIYF.

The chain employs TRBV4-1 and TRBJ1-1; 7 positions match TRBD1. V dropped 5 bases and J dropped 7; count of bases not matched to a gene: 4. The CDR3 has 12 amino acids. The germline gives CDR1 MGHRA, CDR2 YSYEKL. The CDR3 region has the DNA TGCGCCAGCAGCAGAACAGGGGTTGAAGCTTTCTTT. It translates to CASSRTGVEAFF.

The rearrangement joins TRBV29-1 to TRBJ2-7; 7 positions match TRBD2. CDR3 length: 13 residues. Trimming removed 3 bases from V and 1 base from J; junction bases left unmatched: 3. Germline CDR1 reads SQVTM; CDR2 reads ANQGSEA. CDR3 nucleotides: TGCAGCGTTGAGGGCGGGGGTTCCTACGAGCAGTACTTC. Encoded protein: CSVEGGGSYEQYF.

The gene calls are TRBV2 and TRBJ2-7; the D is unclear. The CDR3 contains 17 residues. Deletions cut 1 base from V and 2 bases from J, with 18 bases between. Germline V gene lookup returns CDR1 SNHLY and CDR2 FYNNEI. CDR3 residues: CASSEVVAENPTYEQYF. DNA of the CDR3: TGTGCCAGCAGTGAAGTCGTGGCGGAGAACCCAACCTACGAGCAGTACTTC.

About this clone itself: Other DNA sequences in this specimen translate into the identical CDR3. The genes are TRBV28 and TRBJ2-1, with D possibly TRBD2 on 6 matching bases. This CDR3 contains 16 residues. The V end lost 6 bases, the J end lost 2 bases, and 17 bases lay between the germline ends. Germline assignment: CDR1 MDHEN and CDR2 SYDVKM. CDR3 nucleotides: TGTGCCAGCAGCCTGGGGGGAGAGGGAACCTACAATGAGCAGTTCTTC. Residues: CASSLGGEGTYNEQFF. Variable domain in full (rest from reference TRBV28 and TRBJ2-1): DVKVTQSSRYLVKRTGEKVFLECVQDMDHENMFWYRQDPGLGLRLIYFSYDVKMKEKGDIPEGYSVSREKKERFSLILESASTNQTSMYLCASSLGGEGTYNEQFFGPGTRLTVL.